The rows below give T cell receptor beta chains drawn from one sample of a study of T cell repertoires in cytomegalovirus infection. TCRdb passed the reads through MiXCR, listing each CDR3 protein once. The sample lists 200,000 to 300,000 distinct CDR3 sequences, approximately 9.2% occurring once. The sample consisted of PBMCs. These receptors were taken from a human donor in good health (CMV status not recorded). Some clones in this sample may be carry-over from other donors' samples. Each CDR3 is given with its conserved first and last residue. The order of the fields is J gene, clone size, D gene, V gene, CDR3 DNA, CDR3 protein. The D gene is left open where the match is weak. The size entry is marked missing in some rows and otherwise reads once, few, many or a size class.

TRBJ2-1	many	.	TRBV5-6	TGTGCCAGCAGCTTGGCAGGACTGATGGATGAGCAGTTCTTC	CASSLAGLMDEQFF
TRBJ1-2	.	.	TRBV18	TGTGCCAGCTCACCACTCCCAGACTATGGCTACACCTTC	CASSPLPDYGYTF
TRBJ2-1	medium-sized	TRBD2	TRBV7-2	TGTGCCAGCAGCGCCCCGGGACTAGCGTTCTACAATGAGCAGTTCTTC	CASSAPGLAFYNEQFF
TRBJ1-5	.	.	TRBV28	TGTGCCAGCAGGGGTGGGGCAGGGGAGGCCCAGCATTTT	CASRGGAGEAQHF
TRBJ1-5	many	.	TRBV19	TGTGCCAGTTCCTGGGCGAGGGGAACCAATCAGCCCCAGCATTTT	CASSWARGTNQPQHF
TRBJ1-1	many	TRBD1	TRBV6-2/TRBV6-3	TGTGCCAGTGGGACAGGGCGAATTGAAGCTTTCTTT	CASGTGRIEAFF
TRBJ1-5	many	.	TRBV19	TGTGCCAGTAGTCCCATGGGAGGGGGAGGACAGCCCCAGCATTTT	CASSPMGGGGQPQHF
TRBJ2-1	many	.	TRBV7-9	TGTGCCAGCAGCCTGGGACTGGAGAACCACAATGAGCAGTTCTTC	CASSLGLENHNEQFF
TRBJ2-1	.	TRBD2	TRBV18	TGTGCCAGCTCACCACCGAAACTAGCGGGATACAATGAGCAGTTCTTC	CASSPPKLAGYNEQFF
TRBJ1-1	many	.	TRBV20-1	TGCAGTGCTAGAGATGGGGGGTACACTGAAGCTTTCTTT	CSARDGGYTEAFF
TRBJ2-4	many	.	TRBV28	TGTGCCAGCAGTTTGGGCAGGCTGGTCAAAAACATTCAGTACTTC	CASSLGRLVKNIQYF
TRBJ1-6	few	.	TRBV27	TGTGCCAGCACCCCATCAGTTTATAATTCACCCCTCCACTTT	CASTPSVYNSPLHF
TRBJ2-7	.	TRBD2	TRBV5-1	TGCGCCAGCAGCCTGAAGTTCCCAGCGGGGTCCTACGAGCAGTACTTC	CASSLKFPAGSYEQYF
TRBJ1-6	many	.	TRBV7-9	TGTGCCAGCAGCTTAGGACCAGGGAGAGATGATTCACCCCTCCACTTT	CASSLGPGRDDSPLHF
TRBJ1-5	few	TRBD1	TRBV7-2	TGTGCCAGCAGCTCCCCCGACAGGGGTGTTGGTCAGCCCCAGCATTTT	CASSSPDRGVGQPQHF
TRBJ2-3	many	.	TRBV2	TGTGCCAGCATCCGCGGGTCCCACACAGATACGCAGTATTTT	CASIRGSHTDTQYF
TRBJ1-5	many	TRBD1	TRBV12-3/TRBV12-4	TGTGCCAGCAGTTTAAGGGGGCTAAGCAATCAGCCCCAGCATTTT	CASSLRGLSNQPQHF
TRBJ2-7	few	TRBD1	TRBV6-2/TRBV6-3	TGTGCCAGCAGTTACTCGGGACAGGGACACGAGCAGTACTTC	CASSYSGQGHEQYF
TRBJ2-2	many	TRBD1	TRBV7-2	TGTGCCAGCAGTCGGGACAGGGAAACCGGGGAGCTGTTTTTT	CASSRDRETGELFF
TRBJ2-7	many	TRBD1	TRBV7-2	TGTGCCAGCAGCAGGGACAGTTTAACCTACGAGCAGTACTTC	CASSRDSLTYEQYF
TRBJ2-3	many	TRBD1	TRBV11-2	TGTGCCAGCAGCTTAAACAGGGGTCGCACAGATACGCAGTATTTT	CASSLNRGRTDTQYF
TRBJ2-7	many	TRBD1	TRBV7-2	TGTGCCAGCAGCCCGCGGACAGGGATTAACGAGCAGTACTTC	CASSPRTGINEQYF
TRBJ2-1	few	TRBD2	TRBV9	TGTGCCAGCAGTTACCGTCCGGGGATAGCGGGGTACAATGAGCAGTTCTTC	CASSYRPGIAGYNEQFF
TRBJ2-2	many	.	TRBV4-1	TGCGCCAGCAGCCAAGGATCAGCCGCCGGGGAGCTGTTTTTT	CASSQGSAAGELFF
TRBJ2-5	many	.	TRBV7-2	TGTGCCAGCAGACCGGGACCGAACCGGGAGACCCAGTACTTC	CASRPGPNRETQYF
TRBJ2-7	.	.	TRBV11-2	TGTGCCAGCAGCCCCGGACTCAGGGGGGCCGAGCAGTACTTC	CASSPGLRGAEQYF
TRBJ2-4	.	TRBD1	TRBV29-1	TGCAGCGCCGGGGACAGGGGGCTGGTCAAAAACATTCAGTACTTC	CSAGDRGLVKNIQYF
TRBJ1-4	many	.	TRBV7-2	TGTGCCAGCAGCTTGTCGGGGGCAGGTCGGGAAAAACTGTTTTTT	CASSLSGAGREKLFF
TRBJ1-1	many	.	TRBV5-8	TGTGCCAGCAGCTTTATTGGCGGGAGGAACACTGAAGCTTTCTTT	CASSFIGGRNTEAFF
TRBJ1-1	many	.	TRBV27	TGTGCCAGCAGTTTACGGACAGACGGGACTGAAGCTTTCTTT	CASSLRTDGTEAFF
TRBJ2-1	many	.	TRBV4-1	TGCGCCAGCAGCCAAGATTACGGAACCTACAATGAGCAGTTCTTC	CASSQDYGTYNEQFF
TRBJ2-3	many	.	TRBV7-8	TGTGCCAGCAGCCCACAGAGGGGCACAGATACGCAGTATTTT	CASSPQRGTDTQYF
TRBJ2-1	many	TRBD2	TRBV2	TGTGCCAGCACCGTAGCGGGAGGGCCGAACAATGAGCAGTTCTTC	CASTVAGGPNNEQFF
TRBJ2-3	many	TRBD1	TRBV7-2	TGTGCCAGCAGCTTAGAACAGGGGTATAGGTTCGGAGATACGCAGTATTTT	CASSLEQGYRFGDTQYF
TRBJ1-4	.	TRBD1	TRBV2	TGTGCCAGCAGCCGGGACAGTCGGGCAAAACTGTTTTTT	CASSRDSRAKLFF
TRBJ2-2	.	.	TRBV28	TGTGCCAGCAGTTTCGTCCAGGGACCCGGGGAGCTGTTTTTT	CASSFVQGPGELFF
TRBJ2-2	many	.	TRBV7-2	TGTGCCAGCAGCTTAGGCCAGAACACCGGGGAGCTGTTTTTT	CASSLGQNTGELFF
TRBJ2-7	many	TRBD1	TRBV7-2	TGTGCCAGCAGTCTGATCCGGGACAGCTCCTACGAGCAGTACTTC	CASSLIRDSSYEQYF
TRBJ2-7	few	.	TRBV29-1	TGCAGCGTTGAAGACGTGAAAGATCAAGGGAAGCAGTACTTC	CSVEDVKDQGKQYF
TRBJ2-7	many	TRBD1	TRBV20-1	TGCAGTGCTAGGGCCGGGACAGGGAACGTCCACGAGCAGTACTTC	CSARAGTGNVHEQYF
TRBJ1-1	.	TRBD1	TRBV5-5	TGTGCCAGCAGCTTTACAGGGGGTGCTGAAGCTTTCTTT	CASSFTGGAEAFF
TRBJ2-5	many	.	TRBV7-2	TGTGCCAGCAGCAAACAAGGACTTACCAGACAAGAGACCCAGTACTTC	CASSKQGLTRQETQYF
TRBJ1-1	few	TRBD1	TRBV29-1	TGCAGCACCCTAACAGGGGGTGATCCTGAAGCTTTCTTT	CSTLTGGDPEAFF
TRBJ2-2	many	TRBD2	TRBV11-2	TGTGCCAGCAGCTTGAATAGCGGGTGGACCGGGGAGCTGTTTTTT	CASSLNSGWTGELFF
TRBJ2-5	.	TRBD2	TRBV20-1	TGCAGTGTTCCACCGGGACTAGCGGGGGGGCGGGAGACCCAGTACTTC	CSVPPGLAGGRETQYF
TRBJ1-2	.	.	TRBV12-3/TRBV12-4	TGTGCCAGCAGTTTACAGGGGATATCCTACACCTTC	CASSLQGISYTF
TRBJ1-1	many	.	TRBV7-8	TGTGCCAGCAGCCCCAGTCGTGGGATATCTGAAGCTTTCTTT	CASSPSRGISEAFF
TRBJ2-1	many	.	TRBV12-3/TRBV12-4	TGTGCCAGCAGACCAAACCTACGGGGAGACAATGAGCAGTTCTTC	CASRPNLRGDNEQFF